A single sample gave rise to the 26 T cell receptor beta chains below, sequenced in a study of cytomegalovirus exposure and HLA in healthy donors. PCR involved 60 Vbeta and 13 Jbeta primers. Using immunoSEQ multiplex PCR, the repertoire was profiled, and TCRdb retains in-frame clones only, with some absent. The repertoire holds about 120,000 clones, about 79% seen once, with 2% to 2.5% in the top ten. Sequencing was carried out using PBMCs. The origin of the receptors is a human donor in good health.

On this clone itself: In the same sample, other DNA sequences code for this CDR3. This rearrangement joins TRBV5-1 to TRBJ1-3, with 7 positions matching TRBD1. Per the germline V gene, CDR1 is SGHRS and CDR2 is YFSETQ. Trimming removed 2 bases from V and 1 base from J; junction bases left unmatched: 6. This CDR3 comprises 16 residues. The chain's CDR3 is CASSLSRQGSGNTIYF. The CDR3 region has the DNA TGCGCCAGCAGCTTATCCAGACAGGGATCTGGAAACACCATATATTTT. The whole variable domain, filled in from reference TRBV5-1 and TRBJ1-3, reads KAGVTQTPRYLIKTRGQQVTLSCSPISGHRSVSWYQQTPGQGLQFLFEYFSETQRNKGNFPGRFSGRQFSNSRSEMNVSTLELGDSALYLCASSLSRQGSGNTIYFGEGSWLTVV.

The chain uses TRBV6-1 and TRBJ2-1; TRBD1 aligns across 9 bases. Germline CDR1 and CDR2: MNHNS and SASEGT. Trimming at V came to 7 bases and at J to 6 bases, leaving 7 bases not matched to a gene. There are 14 residues in the CDR3. The CDR3 coding sequence is TGTGCCAGCACCCGAGGGACAGGGACCAATGAGCAGTTCTTC. Amino acid sequence: CASTRGTGTNEQFF.

This clone was seen a single time. The genes are TRBV7-2 and TRBJ2-2, with D possibly matching TRBD1 (5 bases). CDR3 size: 16 residues. The V end was cut by 3 bases, the J end by 6 bases, with 17 bases between. Germline V gene lookup returns CDR1 SGHTA and CDR2 FQGNSA. The CDR3 nucleotides read TGTGCCAGCAGCTTTCAGGGTATTCCCCCCGCCGGGGAGCTGTTTTTT. Amino acids: CASSFQGIPPAGELFF. The entire variable domain, with the rest obtained from reference TRBV7-2 and TRBJ2-2, is as follows: GAGVSQSPSNKVTEKGKDVELRCDPISGHTALYWYRQSLGQGLEFLIYFQGNSAPDKSGLPSDRFSAERTGGSVSTLTIQRTQQEDSAVYLCASSFQGIPPAGELFFGEGSRLTVL.

The genes are TRBV4-2 and TRBJ1-1, with D tentatively TRBD1 (5 bases). The CDR3 contains 15 residues. CDR1 and CDR2 (germline): LGHNA, YNFKEQ. The CDR3 sequence: CAPGGEGVMNTEAFF. CDR3 sequence (DNA): TGTGCGCCGGGGGGGGAGGGTGTGATGAACACTGAAGCTTTCTTT.

This clone was counted between two and nine times. The chain carries TRBV10-3 and TRBJ1-2; 9 bases agree with TRBD1. Germline CDR1 ENHRY, CDR2 SYGVKD. Germline trimming cut 2 bases from V and 9 bases from J; bases unmatched to any gene: 7. This CDR3 spans 14 amino acids. CDR3 coding DNA: TGTGCCATCAGTGAGCCGAGGGACAGGGAGAGCTACACCTTC. Protein sequence: CAISEPRDRESYTF.

V and J are TRBV28 and TRBJ2-7; TRBD2 aligns across 10 bases. Per the germline V gene, CDR1 is MDHEN and CDR2 is SYDVKM. V lost 2 bases to trimming and J lost 3 bases; unmatched junction nucleotides: 4. This CDR3 has 15 amino acids. CDR3 amino acids: CASSLASGRSYEQYF. CDR3 coding DNA: TGTGCCAGCAGTTTAGCTAGCGGGAGAAGCTACGAGCAGTACTTC.

The chain carries TRBV30 and TRBJ1-4, with TRBD1 matching over 8 bases. V lost 3 bases to trimming and J lost 8 bases; unmatched junction nucleotides: 11. The CDR3 spans 15 residues. Per the germline V gene, CDR1 is GTSNPN and CDR2 is SVGIG (reference sequence). The CDR3 spells CAWSDTSRQGEKLFF. The CDR3 DNA is TGTGCCTGGAGCGACACATCCCGACAGGGGGAAAAACTGTTTTTT.

The chain couples TRBV7-2 to TRBJ1-5; D is undetermined. Germline values: CDR1 SGHTA, CDR2 FQGNSA. The CDR3 contains 14 residues. The germline V and J ends were trimmed by 5 bases and 4 bases, with 12 bases remaining between them. The CDR3 here is CASSRSGGNQPQHF. The CDR3 coding sequence is TGTGCCAGCAGCCGCTCGGGTGGGAATCAGCCCCAGCATTTT.

The chain joins TRBV28 to TRBJ2-7; D perhaps matches TRBD2 (5 bases). V was pared by 4 bases and J by 9 bases, with 13 bases between. This CDR3 has 12 residues. CDR1 is MDHEN, CDR2 SYDVKM, per germline. CDR3 in DNA: TGTGCCAGCAGTTACCAACGGGGTGGGCAGTACTTC. Translating it yields CASSYQRGGQYF.

V gene TRBV9 combines with J gene TRBJ1-1; no reliable D call. The CDR3 extends over 12 amino acids. Trimming cost V 4 bases and J 4 bases, with 8 bases left between them. The germline V gene encodes CDR1 SGDLS and CDR2 YYNGEE. CDR3 nucleotides: TGTGCCAGCAGCCCTACTGGCACTGAAGCTTTCTTT. Translating it yields CASSPTGTEAFF. Drawing the rest from reference TRBV9 and TRBJ1-1, the complete variable domain is DSGVTQTPKHLITATGQRVTLRCSPRSGDLSVYWYQQSLDQGLQFLIQYYNGEERAKGNILERFSAQQFPDLHSELNLSSLELGDSALYFCASSPTGTEAFFGQGTRLTVV.

The chain uses TRBV10-1 and TRBJ2-5; 8 nucleotides match TRBD1. The CDR3 runs 15 residues. The germline CDR1 and CDR2 sequences are WNHNN and SYGVQD (reference sequence). Germline trimming cut 2 bases from V and 4 bases from J; bases unmatched to any gene: 6. CDR3 protein: CASSEVQGARETQYF. The CDR3 DNA is TGCGCCAGCAGTGAGGTGCAGGGGGCGCGAGAGACCCAGTACTTC.

This clone was counted once. This chain connects TRBV19 to TRBJ2-7; TRBD1 aligns across 8 bases. The CDR3 is made up of 12 amino acids. Germline V gives CDR1 LNHDA, CDR2 SQIVND (reference sequence). With 5 bases clipped from V and 4 bases from J, the junction kept 1 base outside the gene matches. Here the CDR3 reads CASSDRGYEQYF. The CDR3 coding sequence is TGTGCCAGTAGTGACAGGGGATACGAGCAGTACTTC.

The chain combines TRBV4-1 with TRBJ2-7, with 8 bases that match TRBD1. CDR1 and CDR2 from the germline V gene are MGHRA and YSYEKL. The CDR3 runs to 16 residues. V trimming: 1 base; J trimming: 0 bases; junction bases outside the gene matches: 5. The CDR3, as DNA: TGCGCCAGCAGCCAAGTCCAGACAGGGGACTCCTACGAGCAGTACTTC. It yields the protein CASSQVQTGDSYEQYF.

This clone was counted a few times. The chain employs TRBV5-1 and TRBJ1-1; TRBD1 is a possible D gene (5 bases). CDR1 is SGHRS, CDR2 YFSETQ, per germline. V was trimmed by 2 bases and J by 4 bases, leaving 12 bases between them. The CDR3 has 14 residues. The CDR3 sequence is CASSFSAGSTEAFF. DNA for the CDR3: TGCGCCAGCAGCTTCAGTGCAGGGTCCACTGAAGCTTTCTTT.

This chain's CDR3 is CASSSTGEGQPQHF. CDR3 nucleotide sequence: TGCGCCAGCAGCTCGACAGGGGAAGGACAGCCCCAGCATTTT. This chain connects TRBV5-1 to TRBJ1-5; 8 positions match TRBD1. V lost 3 bases to trimming and J lost 7 bases; unmatched junction nucleotides: 6. Per the germline V gene, CDR1 is SGHRS and CDR2 is YFSETQ. The CDR3 is 14 amino acids.

The chain combines TRBV28 with TRBJ2-2; the match to TRBD2 covers 8 bases. Germline loops: CDR1 MDHEN, CDR2 SYDVKM. Trimming took 6 bases from V and 1 from J; bases not matched to a gene: 1. The CDR3 covers 14 residues. CDR3 DNA sequence: TGTGCCAGCAGGACTAGCGAGAACACCGGGGAGCTGTTTTTT. This encodes CASRTSENTGELFF. The full variable domain, in which reference TRBV28 and TRBJ2-2 provide the parts outside the CDR3, is DVKVTQSSRYLVKRTGEKVFLECVQDMDHENMFWYRQDPGLGLRLIYFSYDVKMKEKGDIPEGYSVSREKKERFSLILESASTNQTSMYLCASRTSENTGELFFGEGSRLTVL.

The genes are TRBV4-3 and TRBJ2-1; 7 bases are shared with TRBD1. Germline CDR1 reads LGHNA; CDR2 reads YSLEER. The V segment lost 0 bases and the J segment 10 bases; nucleotides outside the gene matches: 15. CDR3 size: 17 residues. The CDR3 reads CASSQDDRQGRSWEQFF. CDR3 coding DNA: TGCGCCAGCAGCCAAGATGATCGACAGGGTCGCTCATGGGAGCAGTTCTTC.

V and J are TRBV9 and TRBJ2-7, with TRBD1 as a possible D gene (6 bases). The germline gives CDR1 SGDLS, CDR2 YYNGEE. CDR3 length equals 14 residues. The V end lost 2 bases, the J end lost 2 bases, and 11 bases lay between the germline ends. Written as DNA, the CDR3 is TGTGCCAGCAGCGTTCAACAGGGAGCCTACGAGCAGTACTTC. Translated, it gives CASSVQQGAYEQYF.

The chain combines TRBV5-1 with TRBJ2-2; D is perhaps TRBD1 (5 bases). V gave up 0 bases and J gave up 6 bases, with 18 bases separating them. This CDR3 contains 17 residues. The germline CDR1 and CDR2 sequences are SGHRS and YFSETQ. The CDR3 DNA follows: TGCGCCAGCAGCTTGGCCGCGCGGCCCCAAGGGGCCGGGGAGCTGTTTTTT. This encodes CASSLAARPQGAGELFF.

As DNA, the CDR3 is TGCGCCAGCAGCCAAGATCAGGGGGCGAGAGGGAATTCACCCCTCCACTTT. Translation gives CASSQDQGARGNSPLHF. The chain recombines TRBV4-1 with TRBJ1-6; 8 nucleotides line up with TRBD1. The CDR3 sequence is 17 residues long. Germline V gene lookup returns CDR1 MGHRA and CDR2 YSYEKL. V dropped 0 bases and J dropped 7; count of bases not matched to a gene: 8.

This clone was detected once. The chain employs TRBV7-9 and TRBJ1-5, with D perhaps matching TRBD1 (6 bases). This CDR3 has 14 amino acids. Looked up from germline, CDR1 is SEHNR and CDR2 is FQNEAQ (reference sequence). The ends were cut back, 5 bases at V and 4 bases at J, with 12 bases in the middle. The CDR3 region has the DNA TGTGCCAGCAGCGACAGGTTTGGAAATCAGCCCCAGCATTTT. This codes for CASSDRFGNQPQHF.

The chain carries TRBV15 and TRBJ1-5, with 7 positions matching TRBD1. Per germline, CDR1 LNHNV and CDR2 YYDKDF (reference sequence). The junction had 8 bases not matched to a gene; V was cut back by 1 base and J by 8 bases. The CDR3 runs to 15 residues. This CDR3 is CATSRVDRVGEPQHF. The DNA of the CDR3 is TGTGCCACCAGCAGAGTAGACAGGGTAGGGGAGCCCCAGCATTTT.

The chain's CDR3 is CASSVSGVTGELFF. DNA of the CDR3: TGTGCCAGCAGCGTTTCAGGGGTGACCGGGGAGCTGTTTTTT. The J gene is TRBJ2-2, the V gene TRBV9; a weak D match, TRBD1 (6 bases). The CDR3 loop spans 14 amino acids. V was trimmed by 2 bases and J by 5 bases, leaving 10 bases between them. CDR1 and CDR2 (germline): SGDLS, YYNGEE.

This clone was recorded only once. The chain carries TRBV19 and TRBJ2-2; weak D call: TRBD1 (6 bases). This CDR3 is 16 amino acids long. V was trimmed by 4 bases and J by 3 bases, leaving 15 bases between them. The germline CDR1 and CDR2 sequences are LNHDA and SQIVND (reference sequence). In DNA, the CDR3 is TGTGCCAGTAGTAAGGGGGACGCCCGGTACACCGGGGAGCTGTTTTTT. It is translated as CASSKGDARYTGELFF.

This sequence joins TRBV28 and TRBJ1-6, with D uncertain. Germline CDR1 MDHEN, CDR2 SYDVKM. The V gene lost 2 bases and the J gene lost 10 bases, with 12 bases spanning the gap. The CDR3 consists of 14 residues. CDR3 protein: CASSLNVAVSPLHF. In DNA, the CDR3 is TGTGCCAGCAGTTTAAATGTGGCTGTGTCACCCCTCCACTTT.

The J gene is TRBJ1-2, the V gene TRBV5-1; D call uncertain. CDR3 length equals 14 residues. V was shortened by 0 bases and J by 4 bases, with 10 bases between the two germline ends. The V gene's germline CDR1 is SGHRS and CDR2 YFSETQ. The DNA of the CDR3 is TGCGCCAGCAGCTTGGGGTCGGAGGGCTATGGCTACACCTTC. Protein product: CASSLGSEGYGYTF.